This TCR beta chain originates from a study of response to subunit inactivated influenza vaccine. Regarding the study as a whole: It was suggested by the authors that few new T cells are recruited by each seasonal influenza vaccination.

CDR1 is SGHRS, CDR2 YFSETQ, per germline. The CDR3 runs 14 residues. The V gene lost 4 bases and the J gene lost 8 bases, with 15 bases spanning the gap. Only a few counts were recorded for this clonotype. As yet, its antigen is unknown. In TCRdb, the RT-PCR reads were re-called with MiXCR into one record per CDR3 protein. This table holds 630,000 or so distinct CDR3 sequences, less than 20% found once. The chain carries TRBV5-1 and TRBJ2-2; D is perhaps TRBD1 (5 bases). Sequencing was performed on PBMCs from blood, taken 11 to 12 days after vaccination. This TCR was recovered from a man between 50 and 59 years old who received an inactivated influenza vaccine. Written as DNA, the CDR3 is TGCGCCAGCAGCCAACAGGTCGCTTCAGGGGAGCTGTTTTTT. This sequence encodes CASSQQVASGELFF.